This entry describes one T cell receptor beta chain. Its antigen is still unknown. The sample comes from a study of cytomegalovirus exposure and HLA in healthy donors. PCR employed 60 Vbeta and 13 Jbeta primers. TCRdb's copy holds only in-frame clones and misses some; the assay was immunoSEQ multiplex PCR. The sample records about 94,000 clones, 65% to 80% being singletons. Nominally healthy donors provided the samples, though records likely missed some immune exposures. General observations from the study: A later examination showed that TCR association rates differed by HLA locus, with DRB1 most and HLA-C fewest.

There are 12 residues in the CDR3. CDR1 and CDR2 (germline): MGHDK, SYGVNS. Trimming took off 6 bases at V and 6 bases at J, with 12 bases between the two ends. The clonotype comes from a man aged 40-49 years in good health and CMV-seropositive. The chain has TRBV25-1 and TRBJ2-7, with D unresolved. The material sequenced was PBMCs. The CDR3 coding sequence is TGTGCCAGCAGCGTAACAGTCTCCGAGCAGTACTTC. Translated, it gives CASSVTVSEQYF.